This entry lists 9 T cell receptor beta chains sequenced from one sample in a study of identical twins. One entry per CDR3 protein results from TCRdb running MiXCR on the 5' RACE reads. The sample lists 350,000 to 500,000 distinct CDR3 sequences; roughly 18% were seen once. The sample was naive T cells sorted from blood. The receptors derive from a man in his fifties or sixties in good health.

This clonotype occurred a few times. The V gene is TRBV10-3, the J gene TRBJ1-1; 8 nucleotides agree with TRBD1. CDR3 length: 15 residues. J gave up 4 bases and V 7 bases, and 11 bases lay outside the gene matches. In germline, CDR1 is ENHRY, CDR2 SYGVKD. For the CDR3, the DNA is TGTGCCATCACCGGGGACCGGACAGGGAGCACTGAAGCTTTCTTT. This encodes CAITGDRTGSTEAFF.

The rearrangement links TRBV6-2 or TRBV6-3 to TRBJ2-7; 9 bases map to TRBD2. With V trimmed by 5 bases and J by 3 bases, 5 bases remained unmatched. The germline V gene encodes CDR1 MNHEY and CDR2 SVGEGT. There are 14 residues in the CDR3. CDR3 bases: TGTGCCAGCAGTCGTAGCGGGAGTTTCTACGAGCAGTACTTC. Its protein is CASSRSGSFYEQYF.

This clonotype was seen ten or more times. This chain links TRBV20-1 with TRBJ2-1; tentative D call: TRBD1 (6 bases). CDR3 length equals 14 residues. The germline V gene encodes CDR1 DFQATT and CDR2 SNEGSKA (reference sequence). V was clipped by 0 bases and J by 6 bases, with 12 bases between them. CDR3 coding DNA: TGCAGTGCTAGAGATAGGACAGTCTCCAATGAGCAGTTCTTC. It is translated as CSARDRTVSNEQFF.

This clonotype was observed a handful of times. The gene calls are TRBV6-1 and TRBJ2-3; TRBD1 agrees at 7 bases. CDR1 and CDR2 from the germline V gene are MNHNS and SASEGT. The CDR3 sequence is 17 residues long. The J segment lost 8 bases and the V segment lost 6 bases, leaving 20 bases of the junction unmatched. CDR3 nucleotides: TGTGCCAGCAGACAAACTCGAGGGGAGACAGGGACGGCTACGCAGTATTTT. This codes for CASRQTRGETGTATQYF.

The V call is TRBV25-1, the J call TRBJ1-2, with D possibly matching TRBD1 (6 bases). The CDR3 runs 15 residues. The V end lost 6 bases, the J end lost 4 bases, and 18 bases lay between the germline ends. Per germline, CDR1 MGHDK and CDR2 SYGVNS. The CDR3 coding sequence is TGTGCCAGCAGAAAAGACGAAAGGGGGGCCTATGGCTACACCTTC. Translating it yields CASRKDERGAYGYTF.

The chain employs TRBV20-1 and TRBJ2-5, with D tentatively TRBD1 (5 bases). The CDR3 spans 14 residues. V lost 3 bases, J lost 1 base, and 12 bases lay in between. CDR1 and CDR2 (germline): DFQATT, SNEGSKA (reference sequence). For the CDR3, the DNA is TGCAGTGCTAGTAAGGGGCAGACCCAAGAGACCCAGTACTTC. Amino acid sequence: CSASKGQTQETQYF.

V gene TRBV18 combines with J gene TRBJ1-1, with D maybe TRBD1 (6 bases). The CDR3 covers 14 residues. Germline CDR1 reads KGHSH; CDR2 reads LQKENI. V lost 6 bases, J lost 4 bases, and 15 bases lay in between. CDR3 bases: TGTGCCAGCTCCCGGGGGGCCGGGGGCACTGAAGCTTTCTTT. This codes for CASSRGAGGTEAFF.

In this sample, this clonotype turned up many times. The chain carries TRBV6-2 or TRBV6-3 and TRBJ2-3; D is unclear. The CDR3 is 12 residues long. The germline V and J ends were trimmed by 4 bases and 6 bases, with 8 bases remaining between them. Germline CDR1 is MNHEY and CDR2 is SVGEGT. As DNA, the CDR3 is TGTGCCAGCAGTTCTCCGGCGGATACGCAGTATTTT. This translates into CASSSPADTQYF.

This clonotype was seen ten or more times. The rearrangement links TRBV7-8 to TRBJ2-1; D uncertain. This CDR3 spans 10 amino acids. The V gene's germline CDR1 is SGHVS and CDR2 FQNEAQ. The V end was cut by 10 bases, the J end by 8 bases, with 9 bases between. The CDR3 DNA sequence: TGTGCCACTCGTCACGATGAGCAGTTCTTC. Translation gives CATRHDEQFF. Based on the CDR3 plus reference TRBV7-8 and TRBJ2-1, the full variable domain is GAGVSQSPRYKVAKRGQDVALRCDPISGHVSLFWYQQALGQGPEFLTYFQNEAQLDKSGLPSDRFFAERPEGSVSTLKIQRTQQEDSAVYLCATRHDEQFFGPGTRLTVL.